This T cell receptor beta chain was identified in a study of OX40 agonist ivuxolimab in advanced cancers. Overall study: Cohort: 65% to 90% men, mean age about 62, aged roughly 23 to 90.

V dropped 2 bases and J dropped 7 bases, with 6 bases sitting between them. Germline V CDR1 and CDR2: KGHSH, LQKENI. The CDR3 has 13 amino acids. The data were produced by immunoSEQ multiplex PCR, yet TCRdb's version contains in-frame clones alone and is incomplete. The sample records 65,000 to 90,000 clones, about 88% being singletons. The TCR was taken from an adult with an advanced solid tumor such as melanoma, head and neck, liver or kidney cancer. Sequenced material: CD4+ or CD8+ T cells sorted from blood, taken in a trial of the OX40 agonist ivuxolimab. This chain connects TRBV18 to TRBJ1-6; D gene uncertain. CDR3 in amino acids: CASSPARNSPLHF. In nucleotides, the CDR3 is TGTGCCAGCTCACCAGCAAGGAATTCACCCCTCCACTTT.